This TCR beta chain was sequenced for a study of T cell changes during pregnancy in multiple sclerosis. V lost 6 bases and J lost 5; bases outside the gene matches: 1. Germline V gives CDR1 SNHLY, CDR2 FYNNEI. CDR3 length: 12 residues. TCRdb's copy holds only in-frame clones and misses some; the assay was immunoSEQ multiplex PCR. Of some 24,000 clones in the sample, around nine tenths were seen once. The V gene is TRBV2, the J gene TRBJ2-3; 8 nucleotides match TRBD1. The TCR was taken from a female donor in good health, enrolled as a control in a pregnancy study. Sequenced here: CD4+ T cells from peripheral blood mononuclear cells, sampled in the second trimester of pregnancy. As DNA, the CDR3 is TGTGCCAGCAGACAGGGGGTAGATACGCAGTATTTT. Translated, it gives CASRQGVDTQYF. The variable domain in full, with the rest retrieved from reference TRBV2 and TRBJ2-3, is EPEVTQTPSHQVTQMGQEVILRCVPISNHLYFYWYRQILGQKVEFLVSFYNNEISEKSEIFDDQFSVERPDGSNFTLKIRSTKLEDSAMYFCASRQGVDTQYFGPGTRLTVL.